This T cell receptor beta chain was identified during a study of T cells after yellow fever vaccination. Overall study results and limits: A small proportion of clonotypes was detected in both the CD4 and CD8 compartments. Boosting was followed by the reappearance of most primary-vaccination clones (under 97% CD4, about 90% CD8).

TCRdb analysed the 5' RACE reads with MiXCR anew, one entry per CDR3 protein. The table includes approximately 300,000 distinct CDR3 sequences, about 10% detected once. After removal of 5 bases from V and 6 bases from J, the junction contained 4 bases not matched to a gene. The CDR3 runs to 14 residues. In germline, CDR1 is SEHNR, CDR2 FQNEAQ (reference sequence). This clonotype was found a few times. No antigen is known for it. The material sequenced was CD4+ T cells sorted from PBMCs, taken 45 days after the yellow fever booster vaccination. The origin of this receptor is a young man who received the YFV17D yellow fever vaccine. The chain has TRBV7-9 and TRBJ1-5; 10 nucleotides align to TRBD1. CDR3 bases: TGTGCCAGCAGCCCGGGGACAGGGGTTCAGCCCCAGCATTTT. Protein product: CASSPGTGVQPQHF. Variable domain in full (rest from reference TRBV7-9 and TRBJ1-5): DTGVSQNPRHKITKRGQNVTFRCDPISEHNRLYWYRQTLGQGPEFLTYFQNEAQLEKSRLLSDRFSAERPKGSFSTLEIQRTEQGDSAMYLCASSPGTGVQPQHFGDGTRLSIL.